Presented here are 14 T cell receptor beta chains from one specimen sequenced in a study of identical twins. A single record per CDR3 protein comes from TCRdb applying MiXCR to the 5' RACE reads. The table lists around 100,000 distinct CDR3 sequences, 5.9% of them singletons, with more than 10% in the top ten. The sequenced material came from memory T cells sorted from blood. Receptor source: a woman aged 50 to 65 in good health.

This clonotype has ten or more counts. The chain joins TRBV5-1 to TRBJ1-1, with D possibly TRBD1 on 5 matching bases. CDR3 length: 15 amino acids. The germline CDR1 and CDR2 sequences are SGHRS and YFSETQ. The germline V and J ends were trimmed by 4 bases and 5 bases, with 18 bases remaining between them. The DNA for the CDR3 is TGCGCCAGCAGCCTCCTCGTGGGGGGAGGGACTGAAGCTTTCTTT. Encoded protein: CASSLLVGGGTEAFF. Looking up the rest from reference TRBV5-1 and TRBJ1-1 gives the full variable domain: KAGVTQTPRYLIKTRGQQVTLSCSPISGHRSVSWYQQTPGQGLQFLFEYFSETQRNKGNFPGRFSGRQFSNSRSEMNVSTLELGDSALYLCASSLLVGGGTEAFFGQGTRLTVV.

This clonotype was seen many times. The chain employs TRBV5-1 and TRBJ1-4; TRBD1 matches 9 bases. The CDR3 runs 15 residues. Germline-derived CDR1 and CDR2 are SGHRS and YFSETQ. V lost 6 bases and J lost 5; bases outside the gene matches: 8. CDR3 protein: CASTITGTGNEKLFF. CDR3 nucleotides: TGCGCCAGCACCATAACCGGGACAGGGAATGAAAAACTGTTTTTT.

This clonotype was picked up many times. For the CDR3, the DNA is TGCGCCAGCAGTCCGGTGACCCGCACAGATACGCAGTATTTT. It specifies CASSPVTRTDTQYF. The V and J genes are TRBV10-2 and TRBJ2-3; D not certain. CDR1 is WSHSY and CDR2 is SAAADI in the germline V gene. With 5 bases removed from V and 1 base from J, the gap between germline ends came to 10 bases. This CDR3 has 14 residues.

The chain carries TRBV19 and TRBJ1-5, with 9 bases identical to TRBD1. Germline V gene sequence: CDR1 LNHDA, CDR2 SQIVND (reference sequence). The V gene end was trimmed by 7 bases and the J gene end by 4 bases; junction bases not matched to a gene: 5. This CDR3 has 14 residues. The CDR3 DNA follows: TGTGCCAGTACCACGACAGGGGGGAATCAGCCCCAGCATTTT. This translates into CASTTTGGNQPQHF.

Notes on this clonotype: The junction differs from germline at one of its ends, possibly a read error. This chain connects TRBV6-1 to TRBJ2-3, with TRBD2 identical over 8 bases. The CDR3 is 12 residues long. Germline CDR1 MNHNS, CDR2 SASEGT. The CDR3 DNA follows: TGTGCCAGCATCGAATACGAGCGGGAGCCGCATTTT. The encoded protein is CASIEYEREPHF.

In this sample, this clonotype turned up many times. The V gene is TRBV6-5, the J gene TRBJ2-7; 8 bases are shared with TRBD2. The CDR3 contains 14 residues. Germline lookup yields CDR1 MNHEY and CDR2 SVGAGI. V lost 5 bases, J lost 4 bases, and 7 bases stayed unmatched. The CDR3 DNA reads TGTGCCAGCAGTACACGGGGGGGTATATACGAGCAGTACGTC. Its protein is CASSTRGGIYEQYV.

This clonotype was seen a handful of times. The chain links TRBV3-1 to TRBJ1-5; D is perhaps TRBD1 (5 bases). This CDR3 spans 21 amino acids. Germline V gene sequence: CDR1 LGHDT, CDR2 YNNKEL (reference sequence). V was pared by 0 bases and J by 2 bases, with 26 bases between. The CDR3 here is CASSQDLQAAAGREGNQPQHF. The DNA for the CDR3 is TGTGCCAGCAGCCAAGACCTTCAAGCGGCAGCAGGGAGGGAGGGCAATCAGCCCCAGCATTTT.

This clonotype was counted ten times or more. V and J are TRBV25-1 and TRBJ2-1; tentatively, D is TRBD2 (6 bases). Between the trimmed V and J ends, which lost 7 bases and 2 bases, there was a span of 9 bases. This CDR3 is 13 amino acids long. Germline CDR1 reads MGHDK; CDR2 reads SYGVNS. The CDR3: CASNPGAYNEQFF. The CDR3, as DNA: TGTGCCAGCAACCCGGGGGCCTACAATGAGCAGTTCTTC.

This clonotype was observed at least ten times. The chain uses TRBV2 and TRBJ2-3; 15 nucleotides align to TRBD2. The trim removed 2 bases at V and 8 bases at J, leaving 8 bases unmatched. Germline values: CDR1 SNHLY, CDR2 FYNNEI. The CDR3 covers 17 residues. CDR3 sequence: CASSERWTSGRVGTQYF. Here the CDR3 DNA reads TGTGCCAGCAGTGAAAGATGGACTAGCGGGAGGGTGGGTACGCAGTATTTT.

The table lists this clonotype with many counts. The chain recombines TRBV12-3 or TRBV12-4 with TRBJ2-4; D perhaps matches TRBD1 (5 bases). The CDR3 consists of 14 residues. Trimming cost V 6 bases and J 3 bases, with 12 bases left between them. The CDR3 reads CASSPQEFKNIQYF. For the CDR3, the DNA is TGTGCCAGCAGCCCACAGGAGTTCAAAAACATTCAGTACTTC.

This clonotype turned up a few times. The rearrangement joins TRBV12-3 or TRBV12-4 to TRBJ2-2; D might be TRBD2 (6 bases). V lost 5 bases and J lost 4, with 17 bases in between. This CDR3 is 16 amino acids long. CDR3 protein: CASSDRDFEGTGELFF. The CDR3 nucleotides are TGTGCCAGCAGTGACCGGGACTTCGAAGGCACCGGGGAGCTGTTTTTT.

The sample holds many counts of this clonotype. The chain combines TRBV10-2 with TRBJ2-7; 7 nucleotides match TRBD2. The CDR3 has 13 amino acids. The V segment lost 6 bases and the J segment 4 bases; nucleotides outside the gene matches: 6. CDR1 is WSHSY and CDR2 is SAAADI in the germline V gene. The CDR3 loop reads CASSSGTKYEQYV. The CDR3 DNA is TGCGCCAGCAGCTCCGGGACTAAGTACGAGCAGTACGTC.

This clonotype was found many times. The J gene is TRBJ2-1, the V gene TRBV27; 7 bases agree with TRBD2. The CDR3 is 15 amino acids. Germline V gene sequence: CDR1 MNHEY, CDR2 SMNVEV (reference sequence). The J segment lost 8 bases and the V segment lost 7 bases, leaving 14 bases of the junction unmatched. This CDR3 reads CASTPQTSRIYEQFF. In DNA form, the CDR3 reads TGTGCCAGCACCCCCCAGACTAGCCGGATCTATGAGCAGTTCTTC.

This clonotype was seen at least ten times. V is TRBV6-5 and J is TRBJ1-1; D uncertain. Per germline, CDR1 MNHEY and CDR2 SVGAGI. This CDR3 has 16 amino acids. V was pared by 2 bases and J by 1 base, with 14 bases between. The CDR3 protein is CASSYLSSAGNTEAFF. The CDR3 DNA reads TGTGCCAGCAGTTACCTCTCATCGGCAGGGAACACTGAAGCTTTCTTT.